Given below is one T cell receptor beta chain in context. The length of the CDR3 is 13 residues. V was pared by 0 bases and J by 9 bases, with 7 bases between. Germline lookup yields CDR1 SGHRS and CDR2 YFSETQ. These data originate in a study of coeliac disease. Assay: immunoSEQ multiplex PCR; the TCRdb copy retains only in-frame clones and omits some. The table has 6,000 to 8,000 clones, around 70% seen once. Sequenced: lamina propria lymphocytes from the gut. The V gene is TRBV5-1, the J gene TRBJ1-6; D unresolved. The sequence was collected from a man aged 30 to 39 with celiac disease. CDR3 DNA sequence: TGCGCCAGCAGCTTGGTTTGGCTTTCACCCCTCCACTTT. Translating it yields CASSLVWLSPLHF. Full variable domain (remainder filled in from reference TRBV5-1 and TRBJ1-6): KAGVTQTPRYLIKTRGQQVTLSCSPISGHRSVSWYQQTPGQGLQFLFEYFSETQRNKGNFPGRFSGRQFSNSRSEMNVSTLELGDSALYLCASSLVWLSPLHFGNGTRLTVT.